The rows below give T cell receptor beta chains drawn from one sample of a study of T cells in localized non-small cell lung cancer. Assay used: immunoSEQ multiplex PCR; TCRdb lists only in-frame clones, some missing. Of 100,000 to 150,000 clones listed, 80% to 90% are singletons. The specimen comprised peripheral blood, sampled before any cancer treatment. Receptors originate from a female donor over 55 with stage I lung adenocarcinoma. The CDR3 runs from the conserved cysteine through the conserved F or W. Fields, in order: V gene, CDR3 protein.

>TRBV28
CASRDRDRTDTQYF
>TRBV18
CASSPLQGAAYEQYF
>TRBV5-4
CASSLDLQETQYF
>TRBV5-4
CASSLGARDNEQFF
>TRBV28
CASSFQRPSGYEQYF
>TRBV7-9
CASSFTGRRSGNTIYF
>TRBV4-1
CASSHTDRKNTEAFF
>TRBV2
CASSGPGTNTIYF
>TRBV18
CASSTAGTGYNEQFF
>TRBV9
CASSMGVTGRGQETQYF
>TRBV29-1
CSVGPTSAGKDYNEQFF
>TRBV11-2
CASSLDLGQGTGYGYTF
>TRBV11-1
CASSQSRGYANSGANVLTF
>TRBV9
CASSVDSGLKTQYF
>TRBV5-1
CASSREGTGPETQYF
>TRBV29-1
CSVYLAGYEQYF
>TRBV18
CASSLIPDSYEQYF
>TRBV27
CASSLAGSNTQYF
>TRBV10-1
CASSARESEQFF